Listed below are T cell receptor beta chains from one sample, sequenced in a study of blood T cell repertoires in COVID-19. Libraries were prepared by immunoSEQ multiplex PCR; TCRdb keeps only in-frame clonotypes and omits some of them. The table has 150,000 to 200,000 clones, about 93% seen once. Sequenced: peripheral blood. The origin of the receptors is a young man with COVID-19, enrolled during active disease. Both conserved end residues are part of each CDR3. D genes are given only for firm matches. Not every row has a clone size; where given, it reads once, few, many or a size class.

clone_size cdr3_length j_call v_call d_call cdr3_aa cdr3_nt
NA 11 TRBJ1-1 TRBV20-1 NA CSASFDTEAFF TGCAGTGCTAGTTTCGACACTGAAGCTTTCTTT
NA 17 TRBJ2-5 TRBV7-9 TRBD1 CASSQGVLGRFQETQYF TGTGCCAGCAGCCAGGGGGTCTTGGGCCGATTTCAAGAGACCCAGTACTTC
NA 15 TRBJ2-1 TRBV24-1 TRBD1 CATSEGQDRLKEQFF TGTGCCACCAGTGAAGGGCAGGACAGGCTCAAGGAGCAGTTCTTC
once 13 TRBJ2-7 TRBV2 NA CASSVGASYEQYF TGTGCCAGCAGTGTAGGGGCCTCCTACGAGCAGTACTTC
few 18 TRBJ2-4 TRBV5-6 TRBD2 CASNLGPLAGGFKNIQYF TGTGCCAGCAACCTTGGGCCACTAGCGGGGGGATTCAAAAACATTCAGTACTTC
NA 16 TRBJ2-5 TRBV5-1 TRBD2 CASSDSLAGEQETQYF TGCGCCAGCAGCGATTCTCTAGCGGGGGAGCAAGAGACCCAGTACTTC
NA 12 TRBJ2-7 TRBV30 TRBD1 CAWSDRGYEQYF TGTGCCTGGAGCGACAGGGGCTACGAGCAGTACTTC
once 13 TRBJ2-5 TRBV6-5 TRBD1 CASTTGRVETQYF TGTGCCAGCACGACAGGGCGGGTAGAGACCCAGTACTTC
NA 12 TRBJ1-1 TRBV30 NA CAWSRTGRWAFF TGTGCCTGGAGCCGTACAGGGCGTTGGGCTTTCTTT
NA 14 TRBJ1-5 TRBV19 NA CASSSSGRGQPQHF TGTGCCAGTAGTTCGTCCGGGAGGGGGCAGCCCCAGCATTTT
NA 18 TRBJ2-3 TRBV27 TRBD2 CASSTTSGGTSSTDTQYF TGTGCCAGCAGTACTACTAGCGGGGGGACCTCTAGCACAGATACGCAGTATTTT
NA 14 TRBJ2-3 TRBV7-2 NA CASTPGLSTDTQYF TGTGCCAGCACCCCCGGACTGAGCACAGATACGCAGTATTTT
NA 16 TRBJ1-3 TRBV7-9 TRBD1 CASSSRTGVSGNTIYF TGTGCCAGCAGCTCAAGGACAGGGGTCTCTGGAAACACCATATATTTT
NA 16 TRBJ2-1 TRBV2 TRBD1 CASSGPPGQTDNEQFF TGTGCCAGCAGCGGACCCCCGGGACAGACCGACAATGAGCAGTTCTTC
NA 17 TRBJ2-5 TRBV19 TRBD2 CASSMGPSGAKRETQYF TGTGCCAGTAGTATGGGTCCTAGCGGAGCTAAAAGGGAGACCCAGTACTTC
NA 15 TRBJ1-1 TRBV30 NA CAWSARGSMNTEAFF TGTGCCTGGAGTGCTAGGGGTTCGATGAACACTGAAGCTTTCTTT